This T cell receptor beta chain originates from a study of cytomegalovirus exposure and HLA in healthy donors. Overall study findings and caveats: A likely sequencing artifact accounted for one observed cluster of highly shared sequence variants. A later analysis found TCR association rates differed by HLA locus, highest for DRB1 and lowest for HLA-C. As confirmed in vitro, three CMV-associated chains were specific for CMV antigens.

The V gene lost 1 base and the J gene lost 5 bases, with 14 bases spanning the gap. This CDR3 spans 16 amino acids. CDR1 and CDR2 (germline): LGHNA, YSLEER. Remarks on this clone: Its antigen is still unknown.

Researchers ran the PCR with 60 Vbeta and 13 Jbeta primers. The repertoire was sequenced with immunoSEQ multiplex PCR; TCRdb's copy has only in-frame clones and lacks some. The sample holds about 160,000 clones, 65% to 85% seen once. Sequencing was performed on PBMCs. This clonotype originated in a woman aged 18-29 years in good health and CMV-seronegative. This chain connects TRBV4-3 to TRBJ2-2, with a possible D match to TRBD2 (5 bases). Written as DNA, the CDR3 is TGCGCCAGCAGCCAAGTGGGCGCGAGAGGGACCGGGGAGCTGTTTTTT. Its translation: CASSQVGARGTGELFF.